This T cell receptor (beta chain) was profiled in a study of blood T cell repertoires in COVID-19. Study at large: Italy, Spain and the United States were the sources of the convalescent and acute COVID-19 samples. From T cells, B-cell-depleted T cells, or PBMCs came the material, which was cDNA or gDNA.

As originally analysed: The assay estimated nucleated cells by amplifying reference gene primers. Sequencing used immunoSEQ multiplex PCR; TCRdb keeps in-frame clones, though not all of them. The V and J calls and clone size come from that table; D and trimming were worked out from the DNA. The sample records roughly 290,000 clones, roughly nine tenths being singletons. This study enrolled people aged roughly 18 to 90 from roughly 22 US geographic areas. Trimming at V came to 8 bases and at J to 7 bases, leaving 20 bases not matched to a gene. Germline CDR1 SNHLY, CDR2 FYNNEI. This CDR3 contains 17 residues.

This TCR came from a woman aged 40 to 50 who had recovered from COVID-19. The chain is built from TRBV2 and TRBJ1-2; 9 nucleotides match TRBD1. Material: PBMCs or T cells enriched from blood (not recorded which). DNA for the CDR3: TGTGCCAGCGAGCAAGCGAATGGGGGACAGGGACTGGGTGGCTACACCTTC. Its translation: CASEQANGGQGLGGYTF.